The 19 T cell receptor beta chains given below trace back to one sample, sequenced in a study of blood T cell repertoires in COVID-19. TCRdb's copy holds only in-frame clones and misses some; the assay was immunoSEQ multiplex PCR. This table holds 260,000 or so clones, 80% to 90% found once. What was sequenced was PBMCs or T cells enriched from blood (not recorded which). These receptors all come from a woman aged 35 to 49 who had been exposed to COVID-19.

The gene calls are TRBV3-1 (or the pseudogene TRBV3-2) and TRBJ2-5, with D possibly TRBD2 on 6 matching bases. Germline V gene data show CDR1 as LGHDT and CDR2 as YNNKEL (reference sequence). V gave up 5 bases and J gave up 1 base, with 14 bases separating them. The CDR3 loop spans 15 amino acids. The CDR3 DNA reads TGTGCCAGCAGCAACCAGGGACTCTTCCAAGAGACCCAGTACTTC. It translates to CASSNQGLFQETQYF.

V usage is TRBV7-3 and J usage is TRBJ1-1; 9 nucleotides match TRBD1. The CDR3 is 15 amino acids. The V and J ends lost 1 base and 2 bases, in that order; junction bases with no gene match: 2. Germline loops: CDR1 SGHTA, CDR2 FQGTGA. In DNA, the CDR3 is TGTGCCAGCAGCTTAAGGGACAGGGAAAACACTGAAGCTTTCTTT. This gives the protein CASSLRDRENTEAFF. The whole variable domain, filled in from reference TRBV7-3 and TRBJ1-1, reads GAGVSQTPSNKVTEKGKYVELRCDPISGHTALYWYRQSLGQGPEFLIYFQGTGAADDSGLPNDRFFAVRPEGSVSTLKIQRTERGDSAVYLCASSLRDRENTEAFFGQGTRLTVV.

J is TRBJ1-2 and V is TRBV28; possible D gene TRBD1, 6 bases. The CDR3 consists of 17 residues. Between the trimmed V and J ends, which lost 6 bases and 3 bases, there was a span of 23 bases. CDR1 is MDHEN and CDR2 is SYDVKM in the germline V gene. CDR3 nucleotide sequence: TGTGCCAGCAGCTCTCCACACTCAGACAGGTCCTACTATGGCTACACCTTC. It codes for CASSSPHSDRSYYGYTF.

The rearrangement uses TRBV28 and TRBJ2-7, with 12 bases lining up with TRBD1. Germline assignment: CDR1 MDHEN and CDR2 SYDVKM. The CDR3 spans 14 residues. Trimming removed 5 bases from V and 9 bases from J; junction bases left unmatched: 8. The CDR3 DNA sequence: TGTGCCAGCAGTGGGGGGACAGGGGGCGCAGGGCAGTACTTC. Translating it yields CASSGGTGGAGQYF.

This chain connects TRBV6-6 to TRBJ1-3; 7 bases map to TRBD1. In germline, CDR1 is MNHNY, CDR2 SVGAGI (reference sequence). This CDR3 region has 15 residues. V lost 2 bases, J lost 3 bases, and 4 bases stayed unmatched. Here the CDR3 reads CASSYAGGSGNTIYF. Here the CDR3 DNA reads TGTGCCAGCAGTTACGCAGGGGGGAGTGGAAACACCATATATTTT.

V is TRBV5-1 and J is TRBJ1-2, with 7 nucleotides matching TRBD1. Trimming cost V 5 bases and J 0 bases; bases outside gene matches: 10. The V gene's germline CDR1 is SGHRS and CDR2 YFSETQ. This CDR3 has 16 amino acids. CDR3 residues: CASRQGRAPSNYGYTF. Written as DNA, the CDR3 is TGCGCCAGCAGACAGGGGCGAGCCCCGTCTAACTATGGCTACACCTTC.

The gene calls are TRBV6-5 and TRBJ2-7; a weak D match, TRBD1 (6 bases). The CDR3 covers 15 residues. Germline values: CDR1 MNHEY, CDR2 SVGAGI. V was trimmed by 5 bases and J by 6 bases, leaving 20 bases between them. The CDR3 is CASSLARAGAGEQYF. CDR3 coding DNA: TGTGCCAGCAGTCTGGCAAGGGCAGGGGCGGGCGAGCAGTACTTC.

This clone was found once. The chain joins TRBV30 to TRBJ2-3, with TRBD2 as a possible D gene (7 bases). Trimming shortened V by 8 bases and J by 5 bases, and 26 bases separated the two germline ends. The CDR3 length is 16 residues. The germline CDR1 and CDR2 sequences are GTSNPN and SVGIG (reference sequence). The CDR3 bases are TGTGCCGGTTCCCGTGTGTTGGGAGGGGGATTAGATACGCAGTATTTT. Residues: CAGSRVLGGGLDTQYF. Complete variable domain (other parts from reference TRBV30 and TRBJ2-3): SQTIHQWPATLVQPVGSPLSLECTVEGTSNPNLYWYRQAAGRGLQLLFYSVGIGQISSEVPQNLSASRPQDRQFILSSKKLLLSDSGFYLCAGSRVLGGGLDTQYFGPGTRLTVL.

CDR3 residues: CASSYFRGTEAFF. CDR3 in DNA: TGTGCCAGCAGTTACTTCAGGGGGACTGAAGCTTTCTTT. J is TRBJ1-1 and V is TRBV6-2 or TRBV6-3; TRBD1 matches at 7 bases. This CDR3 region has 13 residues. The germline gives CDR1 MNHEY, CDR2 SVGEGT. V was clipped by 1 base and J by 5 bases; unmatched bases: 1.

The chain uses TRBV4-1 and TRBJ1-5, with a possible D match to TRBD1 (5 bases). The CDR3 runs to 21 residues. Germline assignment: CDR1 MGHRA and CDR2 YSYEKL. V lost 5 bases to trimming and J lost 4 bases, with 33 bases between them. The CDR3 coding sequence is TGCGCCAGCAGCTTCCGCCGGGTGGACTTAGAGAAAGTGGGGGGGAATCAGCCCCAGCATTTT. Translation: CASSFRRVDLEKVGGNQPQHF.

This chain connects TRBV11-2 to TRBJ1-6; no definite D call. Germline CDR1 and CDR2: SGHAT and FQNNGV. Trimming took 4 bases from V and 12 from J, leaving 16 bases between them. This CDR3 spans 14 amino acids. CDR3 region: CASSSRGRWGPLHF. The DNA of the CDR3 is TGTGCCAGCAGCTCCCGGGGAAGATGGGGACCCCTCCACTTT. The full variable domain, with the rest looked up from reference TRBV11-2 and TRBJ1-6, is EAGVAQSPRYKIIEKRQSVAFWCNPISGHATLYWYQQILGQGPKLLIQFQNNGVVDDSQLPKDRFSAERLKGVDSTLKIQPAKLEDSAVYLCASSSRGRWGPLHFGNGTRLTVT.

This clone came up once. Relative to the germline gene, one junction end is altered; a read error may explain this. The rearrangement links TRBV29-1 to TRBJ2-5, with TRBD1 identical over 7 bases. This CDR3 has 13 residues. Germline values: CDR1 SQVTM, CDR2 ANQGSEA. The CDR3 nucleotides are TGCAGCGTGGAAGGGACAGCAGGAGAGACCCAGTACTTC. Its protein product is CSVEGTAGETQYF.

This chain uses TRBV30 with TRBJ1-3; no firm D call. Per germline, CDR1 GTSNPN and CDR2 SVGIG (reference sequence). The CDR3 spans 13 residues. Trimming stripped 0 bases from V and 2 bases from J, with 5 bases between. CDR3 DNA: TGTGCCTGGAGTGTACAGACTGGAAACACCATATATTTT. Translating it yields CAWSVQTGNTIYF. The variable domain in full, completed from reference TRBV30 and TRBJ1-3, reads SQTIHQWPATLVQPVGSPLSLECTVEGTSNPNLYWYRQAAGRGLQLLFYSVGIGQISSEVPQNLSASRPQDRQFILSSKKLLLSDSGFYLCAWSVQTGNTIYFGEGSWLTVV.

V is TRBV30 and J is TRBJ1-5; 8 bases agree with TRBD1. The CDR3 totals 15 residues. From germline, CDR1 is GTSNPN and CDR2 SVGIG (reference sequence). V gave up 3 bases and J gave up 2 bases; unmatched junction bases: 6. The CDR3 DNA follows: TGTGCCTGGAGAGCGGGACAGGTCGGCAATCAGCCCCAGCATTTT. Amino acids: CAWRAGQVGNQPQHF.

With respect to this clone: The junction departs from the called germline gene at one end, perhaps through a read error. This chain connects TRBV5-1 to TRBJ2-7, with a possible D match to TRBD2 (6 bases). Germline V CDR1 and CDR2: SGHRS, YFSETQ. This CDR3 has 14 amino acids. The DNA for the CDR3 is TGCGCCAGCGGCTTGATGGGGGAGGAAGGCGAGCAGTACTTC. It codes for CASGLMGEEGEQYF.

This chain connects TRBV2 to TRBJ1-1; TRBD1 agrees at 11 bases. The CDR3 runs 14 residues. Trimming cost V 6 bases and J 4 bases; bases outside gene matches: 4. Germline V gene lookup returns CDR1 SNHLY and CDR2 FYNNEI. Here the CDR3 DNA reads TGTGCCAGCAGACGGACAGGGGGCCCCACTGAAGCTTTCTTT. As protein: CASRRTGGPTEAFF. Full variable domain (outside the CDR3, taken from reference TRBV2 and TRBJ1-1): EPEVTQTPSHQVTQMGQEVILRCVPISNHLYFYWYRQILGQKVEFLVSFYNNEISEKSEIFDDQFSVERPDGSNFTLKIRSTKLEDSAMYFCASRRTGGPTEAFFGQGTRLTVV.

This clone was seen only a few times. This rearrangement joins TRBV5-1 to TRBJ1-2; 7 positions agree with TRBD1. In germline, CDR1 is SGHRS, CDR2 YFSETQ. The J segment lost 8 bases and the V segment lost 7 bases, leaving 8 bases of the junction unmatched. This CDR3 region has 12 residues. CDR3 sequence (DNA): TGCGCCAGCTATAGACAGGGTGGCGGCTACACCTTC. Amino acids: CASYRQGGGYTF. The whole variable domain, remainder taken from reference TRBV5-1 and TRBJ1-2, is KAGVTQTPRYLIKTRGQQVTLSCSPISGHRSVSWYQQTPGQGLQFLFEYFSETQRNKGNFPGRFSGRQFSNSRSEMNVSTLELGDSALYLCASYRQGGGYTFGSGTRLTVV.

In DNA form, the CDR3 reads TGTGCCAGCAGCCTACAACAGGGGGCCCTCTTTTATAATTCACCCCTCCACTTT. It specifies CASSLQQGALFYNSPLHF. The chain couples TRBV7-8 to TRBJ1-6; 9 bases map to TRBD1. The length of the CDR3 is 18 residues. V lost 5 bases and J lost 4; bases outside the gene matches: 12. CDR1 and CDR2 from the germline V gene are SGHVS and FQNEAQ.

The V gene is TRBV29-1, the J gene TRBJ2-3, with TRBD2 matching over 9 bases. The V gene end was trimmed by 6 bases and the J gene end by 1 base; junction bases not matched to a gene: 5. CDR1 is SQVTM, CDR2 ANQGSEA, per germline. The CDR3 has 14 residues. CDR3 amino acids: CSVRRGGGTDTQYF. The DNA of the CDR3 is TGCAGCGTGAGGCGGGGGGGTGGCACAGATACGCAGTATTTT.